The source of this TCR beta chain is a study of T-cell memory formation after mild COVID-19. TCRdb used MiXCR to reprocess the 5' RACE reads, holding one entry per CDR3 protein. The data contain 580,000 or so distinct CDR3 sequences, roughly 17% of them seen just once; the ten biggest clones take up roughly 7.8%. In its sample, this clonotype was seen a few times. V lost 2 bases, J lost 0 bases, and 14 bases lay in between. The CDR3 length is 18 residues. Looked up from germline, CDR1 is MNHEY and CDR2 is SVGAGI. The source is an adult woman who had mild COVID-19 (a few samples of this study predate the infection). Cell type and time point are not known. This chain uses TRBV6-5 with TRBJ2-6; D is unresolved. The sequenced sample consisted of PBMCs or a T cell subset sorted from them (not recorded which). CDR3 nucleotides: TGTGCCAGCAGTTACGTGGCAGCCGAATTCTCTGGGGCCAACGTCCTGACTTTC. Translation: CASSYVAAEFSGANVLTF.